This TCR beta chain was captured by sequencing in a study of shared clonotypes between healthy human individuals. Study overall: Aged between 18 and 49, the donors were a couple of women and three men.

The naive CD8 subset, CD45RO-negative cells positively selected for CCR7, excluded terminally differentiated effector memory CD45RA+ cells. The CDR3 covers 14 residues. Unmatched junction bases numbered 8, after V lost 2 bases and J lost 4 bases. CDR1 is SQVTM, CDR2 ANQGSEA, per germline. A remark on this clone: Its antigen is unidentified.

Study results and caveats: Clonotype sharing levels among donors were expected to vary with sequencing depth.

Measured with immunoSEQ multiplex PCR; TCRdb has only the in-frame clones, and not every one. This sample yields about 580,000 clones, of which 95% to 98% are seen a single time; 0.3% belongs to the top ten. This receptor was identified in a man under 40 in good health. This sequence joins TRBV29-1 and TRBJ2-7; 7 positions agree with TRBD2. Sequenced input: naive CD8+ T cells sorted from blood. The CDR3: CSVEWREKEYEQYF. The CDR3 region has the DNA TGCAGCGTTGAATGGCGGGAGAAAGAGTACGAGCAGTACTTC.